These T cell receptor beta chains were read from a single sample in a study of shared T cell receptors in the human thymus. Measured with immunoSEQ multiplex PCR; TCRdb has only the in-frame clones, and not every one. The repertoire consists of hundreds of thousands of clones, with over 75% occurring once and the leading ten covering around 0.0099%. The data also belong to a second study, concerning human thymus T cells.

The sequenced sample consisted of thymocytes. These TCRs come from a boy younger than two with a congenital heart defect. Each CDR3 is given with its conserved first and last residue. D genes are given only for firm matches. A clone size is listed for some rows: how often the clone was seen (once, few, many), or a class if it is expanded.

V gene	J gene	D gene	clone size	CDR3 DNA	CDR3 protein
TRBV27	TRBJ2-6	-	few	TGTGCCAGCAGTTTGGTTAAGTACAGCTCTGGGGCCAACGTCCTGACTTTC	CASSLVKYSSGANVLTF
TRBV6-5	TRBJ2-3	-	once	TGTGCCAGCAGTCGCCGGGGGGCGGCCACAGATACGCAGTATTTT	CASSRRGAATDTQYF
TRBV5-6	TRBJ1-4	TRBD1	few	TGTGCCAGCAGCCCCGGGACAGGGGATGAAAAACTGTTTTTT	CASSPGTGDEKLFF
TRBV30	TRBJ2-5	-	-	TGTGCCTGCGGGGCCGGGAGGACCCAGTACTTC	CACGAGRTQYF
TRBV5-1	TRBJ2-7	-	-	TGCGCCAGCAGCCGCCCAATTCCCGGGACAGGGGGACTAGCGAGCCCAATCCCCTACGAGCAGTACTTC	CASSRPIPGTGGLASPIPYEQYF
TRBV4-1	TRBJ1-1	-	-	TGCGCCAGCAGCCAAGATTTATGCCGCGGGTACACTGAAGCTTTCTTT	CASSQDLCRGYTEAFF
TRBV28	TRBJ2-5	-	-	TGTGCCAGCAACCGACTCCTACAAGAGACCCAGTACTTC	CASNRLLQETQYF
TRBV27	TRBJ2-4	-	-	TGTGCCAGCAGCCCTCTGTGGTGGGGGACAAAAAACATTCAGTACTTC	CASSPLWWGTKNIQYF
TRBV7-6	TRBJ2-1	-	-	TGTGCCAGCAGCACCACCATGGGGGCAACCTACAATGAGCAGTTCTTC	CASSTTMGATYNEQFF
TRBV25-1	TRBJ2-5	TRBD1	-	TGTGCCAGCAGTGAATCGGACCGCAGGGGGTACCAAGAGACCCAGTACTTC	CASSESDRRGYQETQYF
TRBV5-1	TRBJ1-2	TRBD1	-	TGCGCCAGCAGCTTGGGACAGGGTGGGCGAGGCTACACCTTC	CASSLGQGGRGYTF
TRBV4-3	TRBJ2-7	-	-	TGCGCCAGCAGCAGGTCGCGGGCCTCCTACGAGCAGTACTTC	CASSRSRASYEQYF
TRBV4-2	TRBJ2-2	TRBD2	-	TGTGCCAGCAGCCAAGATGGGCTAGCGGTGAACACCGGGGAGCTGTTTTTT	CASSQDGLAVNTGELFF
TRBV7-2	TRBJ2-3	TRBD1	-	TGTGCCAGCAGCCGGACAGGGGCCTCAAGCACAGATACGCAGTATTTT	CASSRTGASSTDTQYF
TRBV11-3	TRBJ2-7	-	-	TGTGCCAGCAGTCCCGGGAGCGAGCAGTACTTC	CASSPGSEQYF
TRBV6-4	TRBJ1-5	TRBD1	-	TGTGCCAGCAGTGCTGGGACAGCCTTTCAGCCCCAGCATTTT	CASSAGTAFQPQHF
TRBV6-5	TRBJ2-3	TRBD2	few	TGTGCCAGCAGTTACACGAGCGGGAGGAGTCCAGATACGCAGTATTTT	CASSYTSGRSPDTQYF
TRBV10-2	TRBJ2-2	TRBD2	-	TGCGCCAGCAGCGGGCTAGCGGGAAATACCGGGGAGCTGTTTTTT	CASSGLAGNTGELFF
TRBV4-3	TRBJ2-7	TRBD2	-	TGCGCCAGCAGCCCGGGGGAGGGACTAACCTACGAGCAGTACTTC	CASSPGEGLTYEQYF
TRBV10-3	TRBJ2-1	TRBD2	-	TGTGCCACGTGGGGGGGGAGGGCCAACAATGAGCAGTTCTTC	CATWGGRANNEQFF
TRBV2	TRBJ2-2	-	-	TGTGCCAGCCGAGGGCTAGCGAGAAGCGGGGAGCTGTTTTTT	CASRGLARSGELFF
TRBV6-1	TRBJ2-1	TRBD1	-	TGTGCCACCAGGGGGCCCTACAATGAGCAGTTCTTC	CATRGPYNEQFF
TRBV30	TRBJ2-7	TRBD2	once	TGTGCCTGGAGCTACGAGACTAGCGGGACCTACGAGCAGTACTTC	CAWSYETSGTYEQYF
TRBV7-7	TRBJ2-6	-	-	TGTGCCAGCAGCTTAGCGCTAGGGGTTGGGGCCAACGTCCTGACTTTC	CASSLALGVGANVLTF
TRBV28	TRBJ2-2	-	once	TGTGCCAGCAGTTACCACCGCGGACTGATCCACGAGTCGGGCACCGGGGAGCTGTTTTTT	CASSYHRGLIHESGTGELFF
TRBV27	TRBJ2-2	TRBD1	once	TGTGCCAGCCAGGTCGGGGTCCCGGGACAGGCCTCGGGCGGGGAGCTGTTTTTT	CASQVGVPGQASGGELFF
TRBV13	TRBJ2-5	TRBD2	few	TGTGCCAGCACCACAGCGGGAGACAGAGAGACCCAGTACTTC	CASTTAGDRETQYF
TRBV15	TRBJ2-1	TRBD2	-	TGTGCCACCAGCAGAGATCGGCTCGCGGGGGGCTCCTACAATGAGCAGTTCTTC	CATSRDRLAGGSYNEQFF
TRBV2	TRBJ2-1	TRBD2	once	TGTGCCAGCAGTGAAGGGACTAGCGTTAGTAATGAGCAGTTCTTC	CASSEGTSVSNEQFF
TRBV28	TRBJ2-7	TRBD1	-	TGTGCCAGCAGTTTATTGTTGACAGGGGCCTCGTCGTTAGGAGAGCAGTACTTC	CASSLLLTGASSLGEQYF
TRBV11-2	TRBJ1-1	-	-	TGTGCCAGCAGCTTAGAATGGCGGGGCCCGAGCACTGAAGCTTTCTTT	CASSLEWRGPSTEAFF
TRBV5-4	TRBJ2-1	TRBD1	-	TGTGCCAGCAGCTTTTCCTGGGGACAGTCGGACAATGAGCAGTTCTTC	CASSFSWGQSDNEQFF
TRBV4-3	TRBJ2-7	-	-	TGCGCCAGCAGCCAAGCGGGAGAGCAGTACTTC	CASSQAGEQYF
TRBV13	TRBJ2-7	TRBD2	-	TGTGCCAGCAGCCTAACTAGCGGGAGCCACGAGCAGTACTTC	CASSLTSGSHEQYF
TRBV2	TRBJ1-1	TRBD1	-	TGTGCCAGCAGTGAAGCGCAGGGGGCCCCAAGGATGAACACTGAAGCTTTCTTT	CASSEAQGAPRMNTEAFF
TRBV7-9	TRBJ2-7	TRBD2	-	TGTGCCAGCAGCTTGAGGACTAGCGAGTACGAGCAGTACTTC	CASSLRTSEYEQYF
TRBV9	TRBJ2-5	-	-	TGTGCCAGCAGCGTAGAGTTCGGGACCCAGTACTTC	CASSVEFGTQYF
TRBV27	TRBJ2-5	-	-	TGTGCCAGCAGTTTATTCCCCCAATCGGTGACCCAGTACTTC	CASSLFPQSVTQYF
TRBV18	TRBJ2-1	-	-	TGTGCCAGCTCACCATTCGAGTTGACGGGAGCCTCCTACAATGAGCAGTTCTTC	CASSPFELTGASYNEQFF
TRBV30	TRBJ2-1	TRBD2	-	TGTGCCTGGAGTAATAGCGGGACCTTAAATGAGCAGTTCTTC	CAWSNSGTLNEQFF
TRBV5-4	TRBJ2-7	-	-	TGTGCCAGCAGCTTGGGGGGTTGGGGCGGCGAGCAGTACTTC	CASSLGGWGGEQYF
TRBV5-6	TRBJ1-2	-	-	TGTGCCAGCAGCACAGGACAGAAGGTGGGGGGCTACACCTTC	CASSTGQKVGGYTF
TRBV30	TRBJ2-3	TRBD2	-	TGTGCCTGGAGACGGGGGACTAGCGGGAGGGAACACACAGATACGCAGTATTTT	CAWRRGTSGREHTDTQYF
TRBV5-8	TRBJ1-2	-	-	TGTGCCAGCAGTAGATCTAGACAGAGAGCTAACTATGGCTACACCTTC	CASSRSRQRANYGYTF
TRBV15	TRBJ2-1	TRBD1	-	TGTGCCACCAGCAGAGTGAGCGGACAGGGTTGTGAGCAGTTCTTC	CATSRVSGQGCEQFF
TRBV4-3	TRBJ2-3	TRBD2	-	TGCGCCAGCAGCCAAGTCCACCAACCCGGGACTAGACTCACAGATACGCAGTATTTT	CASSQVHQPGTRLTDTQYF
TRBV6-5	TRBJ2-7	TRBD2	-	TGTGCCAGCACCCGAGCGGGAGGATACGAGCAGTACTTC	CASTRAGGYEQYF
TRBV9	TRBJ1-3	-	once	TGTGCCAGCAGCGGCGCGAACAGGGAAAGGGCAAACACCATATATTTT	CASSGANRERANTIYF
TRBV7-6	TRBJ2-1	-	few	TGTGCCAGCAGCTTAGGAACTAGCTCCAATGAGCAGTTCTTC	CASSLGTSSNEQFF
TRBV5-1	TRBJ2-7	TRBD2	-	TGCGCCAGCAGCCCTCCCGACCGGACTCGGACTAGCGGCAGAGGTATCTCCTACGAGCAGTACTTC	CASSPPDRTRTSGRGISYEQYF
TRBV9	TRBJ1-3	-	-	TGTGCCAGCAGCGTAGATTACAGGGTCCCGAGCTCTGGAAACACCATATATTTT	CASSVDYRVPSSGNTIYF
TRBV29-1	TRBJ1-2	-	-	TGCAGCGTTATGTGGGGGACAAACTATGGCTACACCTTC	CSVMWGTNYGYTF